Following are 22 T cell receptor beta chains from one sample sequenced in a study of blood T cell repertoires in COVID-19. Assay: immunoSEQ multiplex PCR; the TCRdb copy retains only in-frame clones and omits some. The sample shows about 59,000 clones, more than 60% of them seen only once. Sequencing was carried out using peripheral blood. These receptors originate from a woman aged 45-59 years with active or convalescent COVID-19.

V gene TRBV25-1 combines with J gene TRBJ1-1; no definite D call. CDR1 and CDR2 (germline): MGHDK, SYGVNS. The CDR3 is 14 amino acids. Trimming stripped 3 bases from V and 0 bases from J, with 8 bases between. The CDR3 sequence is CASSESGVNTEAFF. In DNA form, the CDR3 reads TGTGCCAGCAGTGAGTCCGGGGTGAACACTGAAGCTTTCTTT.

The V and J genes are TRBV18 and TRBJ2-1, with TRBD1 as a possible D gene (6 bases). Germline lookup yields CDR1 KGHSH and CDR2 LQKENI. Trimming removed 2 bases at V and 6 bases at J, with 11 bases between. The CDR3 has 14 residues. The CDR3 region is CASSPITGRNEQFF. Written as DNA, the CDR3 is TGTGCCAGCTCACCAATCACAGGGCGCAATGAGCAGTTCTTC.

This rearrangement joins TRBV3-1 (or the pseudogene TRBV3-2) to TRBJ2-7; D remains ambiguous. Trimming took off 6 bases at V and 1 base at J, with 16 bases between the two ends. Germline loops: CDR1 LGHDT, CDR2 YNNKEL (reference sequence). The CDR3 covers 15 residues. The CDR3 reads CASSLRRATSYEQYF. CDR3 bases: TGTGCCAGCAGTCTCCGGAGAGCCACGTCCTACGAGCAGTACTTC.

This chain links TRBV11-2 with TRBJ1-1; D is uncertain. The V gene's germline CDR1 is SGHAT and CDR2 FQNNGV. This CDR3 contains 16 residues. Trimming cost V 5 bases and J 1 base, with 17 bases left between them. The CDR3 DNA follows: TGTGCCAGCAGCCTAGGGTCGAACCTACCGAACACTGAAGCTTTCTTT. This sequence encodes CASSLGSNLPNTEAFF.

This clone was picked up one time. This chain uses TRBV24-1 with TRBJ2-3; 7 bases match TRBD2. Germline CDR1 KGHDR, CDR2 SFDVKD. V shed 4 bases, J shed 4 bases, and the junction held 13 bases outside the gene matches. CDR3 size: 17 residues. The CDR3 spells CATSEAGRGGAPDTQYF. In nucleotides, the CDR3 is TGTGCCACCAGTGAAGCGGGGCGGGGCGGGGCTCCAGATACGCAGTATTTT.

The chain couples TRBV5-5 to TRBJ1-2; D is perhaps TRBD1 (5 bases). The CDR3 sequence is 14 residues long. V was shortened by 4 bases and J by 0 bases, with 10 bases between the two germline ends. Per germline, CDR1 SGHKS and CDR2 YYEKEE (reference sequence). The CDR3: CASSAGGANYGYTF. Written as DNA, the CDR3 is TGTGCCAGCAGCGCTGGAGGGGCTAACTATGGCTACACCTTC. The complete variable domain, with remaining parts taken from reference TRBV5-5 and TRBJ1-2, reads DAGVTQSPTHLIKTRGQQVTLRCSPISGHKSVSWYQQVLGQGPQFIFQYYEKEERGRGNFPDRFSARQFPNYSSELNVNALLLGDSALYLCASSAGGANYGYTFGSGTRLTVV.

V gene TRBV6-6 combines with J gene TRBJ2-4; perhaps TRBD1 as D (5 bases). The CDR3 loop spans 14 amino acids. V lost 6 bases and J 0 bases, leaving 9 bases between the germline ends. Germline CDR1 is MNHNY and CDR2 is SVGAGI (reference sequence). This CDR3 reads CASSPDRAKNIQYF. The CDR3 nucleotides are TGTGCCAGCAGCCCCGACAGAGCCAAAAACATTCAGTACTTC.

The rearrangement links TRBV20-1 to TRBJ2-7; TRBD1 is a possible D gene (5 bases). Germline V gene data show CDR1 as DFQATT and CDR2 as SNEGSKA (reference sequence). CDR3 length: 11 residues. The V end was cut by 5 bases, the J end by 4 bases, with 9 bases between. In DNA, the CDR3 is TGCAGTGCTCCCGACAGATACGAGCAGTACTTC. It codes for CSAPDRYEQYF.

This clone came up once. The chain is built from TRBV7-2 and TRBJ2-2; D is perhaps TRBD2 (5 bases). The V end was cut by 0 bases, the J end by 7 bases, with 21 bases between. CDR3 length equals 18 residues. The germline gives CDR1 SGHTA, CDR2 FQGNSA. The CDR3 sequence is CASSLAKSGGLKVGELFF. Here the CDR3 DNA reads TGTGCCAGCAGCTTAGCAAAGAGCGGCGGGCTAAAGGTCGGGGAGCTGTTTTTT. Full variable domain (remainder filled in from reference TRBV7-2 and TRBJ2-2): GAGVSQSPSNKVTEKGKDVELRCDPISGHTALYWYRQSLGQGLEFLIYFQGNSAPDKSGLPSDRFSAERTGGSVSTLTIQRTQQEDSAVYLCASSLAKSGGLKVGELFFGEGSRLTVL.

This chain uses TRBV5-1 with TRBJ2-7; tentative D call: TRBD2 (5 bases). With 0 bases removed from V and 1 base from J, the gap between germline ends came to 11 bases. The CDR3 totals 15 residues. In germline, CDR1 is SGHRS, CDR2 YFSETQ. The CDR3 DNA reads TGCGCCAGCAGCTTGGATGTACTAGTTTCCTACGAGCAGTACTTC. Translating it yields CASSLDVLVSYEQYF.

The chain combines TRBV10-3 with TRBJ1-6; a possible D gene is TRBD1 (5 bases). The CDR3 is 14 residues long. The V gene lost 6 bases and the J gene lost 5 bases, with 11 bases spanning the gap. The germline CDR1 and CDR2 sequences are ENHRY and SYGVKD. The DNA for the CDR3 is TGTGCCATCAGGGGGCAAGTGGATAATTCACCCCTCCACTTT. It encodes CAIRGQVDNSPLHF.

This chain links TRBV19 with TRBJ2-7; 8 bases fit TRBD2. Per the germline V gene, CDR1 is LNHDA and CDR2 is SQIVND (reference sequence). V dropped 4 bases and J dropped 3; count of bases not matched to a gene: 11. This CDR3 is 16 amino acids long. This CDR3 is CASSRDPGLGFYEQYF. The DNA of the CDR3 is TGTGCCAGTAGTAGAGACCCGGGACTAGGCTTCTACGAGCAGTACTTC.

This chain uses TRBV30 with TRBJ1-4, with D unclear. The CDR3 extends over 14 amino acids. V was clipped by 0 bases and J by 8 bases, with 13 bases between them. Per germline, CDR1 GTSNPN and CDR2 SVGIG (reference sequence). This CDR3 is CAWSVTPTREKLFF. In nucleotides, the CDR3 is TGTGCCTGGAGTGTAACACCCACGCGGGAAAAACTGTTTTTT.

This rearrangement joins TRBV2 to TRBJ1-2; TRBD1 is a possible D gene (6 bases). Trimming took off 8 bases at V and 2 bases at J, with 12 bases between the two ends. The CDR3 has 13 residues. Germline-derived CDR1 and CDR2 are SNHLY and FYNNEI. CDR3 in DNA: TGTGCCAGCTCAAGACAGGAGAACTATGGCTACACCTTC. This encodes CASSRQENYGYTF.

By share of the sample, this clone is medium-sized. The CDR3 loop reads CASSDRDRTNTEAFF. CDR3 DNA: TGCGCCAGCAGTGACCGGGACAGGACGAACACTGAAGCTTTCTTT. The chain recombines TRBV10-2 with TRBJ1-1; 8 bases align to TRBD1. Trimming cost V 3 bases and J 1 base; bases outside gene matches: 4. The CDR3 spans 15 residues. Germline loops: CDR1 WSHSY, CDR2 SAAADI.

The V call is TRBV7-9, the J call TRBJ2-5, with 7 bases identical to TRBD1. CDR1 and CDR2 (germline): SEHNR, FQNEAQ (reference sequence). With V trimmed by 5 bases and J by 13 bases, 10 bases remained unmatched. CDR3 length equals 12 residues. The CDR3 bases are TGTGCCAGCAGCCCGCCAGGGGGACCCTTGTACTTC. Encoded protein: CASSPPGGPLYF.

V usage is TRBV24-1 and J usage is TRBJ2-7; D perhaps matches TRBD1 (6 bases). The CDR3 is 14 amino acids. Germline V gives CDR1 KGHDR, CDR2 SFDVKD. The V end was cut by 2 bases, the J end by 1 base, with 8 bases between. The DNA of the CDR3 is TGTGCCACCAGTGATTCCGGACAGTCCTACGAGCAGTACTTC. Its translation: CATSDSGQSYEQYF.

The V gene is TRBV15, the J gene TRBJ2-5; maybe TRBD2 (6 bases). With 6 bases removed from V and 7 bases from J, the gap between germline ends came to 21 bases. The CDR3 totals 15 residues. The germline V gene has CDR1 LNHNV and CDR2 YYDKDF (reference sequence). In nucleotides, the CDR3 is TGTGCCACCAGTCCCGGGACTTCGGCCGGTGGGACCCAGTACTTC. Amino acid sequence: CATSPGTSAGGTQYF.

The chain has TRBV10-3 and TRBJ2-7; 9 bases fit TRBD2. Germline loops: CDR1 ENHRY, CDR2 SYGVKD. V dropped 5 bases and J dropped 4; count of bases not matched to a gene: 9. The CDR3 is made up of 15 amino acids. The CDR3 DNA sequence: TGTGCCATCAGTAGCTGGGGTAGCGGGAGTTACGAGCAGTACTTC. Protein sequence: CAISSWGSGSYEQYF.

The J gene is TRBJ2-7, the V gene TRBV4-1; 9 nucleotides match TRBD1. The CDR3 loop spans 14 amino acids. Unmatched junction bases numbered 3, after V lost 2 bases and J lost 4 bases. Germline-derived CDR1 and CDR2 are MGHRA and YSYEKL. The CDR3 loop is CASSQRTGEYEQYF. The CDR3 DNA sequence: TGCGCCAGCAGCCAACGGACAGGGGAGTACGAGCAGTACTTC.

J is TRBJ1-2 and V is TRBV2, with a possible D match to TRBD1 (5 bases). The CDR3 consists of 11 residues. Germline loops: CDR1 SNHLY, CDR2 FYNNEI. V was pared by 9 bases and J by 6 bases, with 11 bases between. The CDR3 region is CASQGIHGYTF. The DNA of the CDR3 is TGTGCCAGTCAGGGTATCCATGGCTACACCTTC.

The CDR3 region is CASRSRGDEQFF. The CDR3 DNA follows: TGTGCCAGTAGGAGCAGGGGCGATGAGCAGTTCTTC. The chain combines TRBV19 with TRBJ2-1, with D possibly matching TRBD1 (6 bases). Germline CDR1 LNHDA, CDR2 SQIVND (reference sequence). The CDR3 length is 12 residues. The V end lost 6 bases, the J end lost 8 bases, and 11 bases lay between the germline ends.